What follows are 23 T cell receptor beta chains derived from one specimen sequenced in a study of blood T cell repertoires in COVID-19. Sequencing was performed with immunoSEQ multiplex PCR; in TCRdb, only in-frame clones are kept and a portion is missing. The sample includes 85,000 to 110,000 clones, 87% of them seen just once. Sequencing was done on a sample of peripheral blood. Receptors originate from a human donor in a cohort sampled during active COVID-19.

The genes are TRBV5-1 and TRBJ2-7, with 9 positions matching TRBD2. Germline V lookup: CDR1 SGHRS, CDR2 YFSETQ. With 8 bases clipped from V and 1 base from J, the junction kept 19 bases outside the gene matches. CDR3 size: 18 residues. The DNA of the CDR3 is TGCGCCAGTGGGAAGAGTAGCGGGGGACCCAAGCCTTCCTACGAGCAGTACTTC. Amino acid sequence: CASGKSSGGPKPSYEQYF.

The chain links TRBV5-1 to TRBJ2-3; D might be TRBD1 (6 bases). Germline CDR1 and CDR2: SGHRS and YFSETQ. Trimming pared 4 bases from V and 1 base from J, leaving 22 bases between. CDR3 length: 18 residues. For the CDR3, the DNA is TGCGCCAGCAGCCCCCAGACAGGCACCCCTTCGGGCACAGATACGCAGTATTTT. Encoded protein: CASSPQTGTPSGTDTQYF.

J is TRBJ2-5 and V is TRBV6-5; TRBD2 aligns across 13 bases. This CDR3 is 13 amino acids long. The germline CDR1 and CDR2 sequences are MNHEY and SVGAGI. The ends lost 5 bases at V and 8 bases at J; junction bases unmatched: 2. The CDR3 DNA sequence: TGTGCCAGCAGTCGGACTAGCGGGGGCACCCAGTACTTC. Its translation is CASSRTSGGTQYF.

The chain carries TRBV11-2 and TRBJ2-7, with a weak D call TRBD2 (6 bases). The CDR3 contains 15 residues. The germline V gene has CDR1 SGHAT and CDR2 FQNNGV. V lost 2 bases and J lost 0, with 11 bases in between. CDR3 region: CASSLSLASSYEQYF. CDR3 coding DNA: TGTGCCAGCAGCTTATCCCTAGCGAGCTCCTACGAGCAGTACTTC. Together with reference TRBV11-2 and TRBJ2-7, the CDR3 gives the full variable domain: EAGVAQSPRYKIIEKRQSVAFWCNPISGHATLYWYQQILGQGPKLLIQFQNNGVVDDSQLPKDRFSAERLKGVDSTLKIQPAKLEDSAVYLCASSLSLASSYEQYFGPGTRLTVT.

The V and J genes are TRBV5-1 and TRBJ2-3; 10 bases map to TRBD2. Germline trimming cut 0 bases from V and 6 bases from J; bases unmatched to any gene: 7. The CDR3 contains 16 residues. Germline CDR1 SGHRS, CDR2 YFSETQ. For the CDR3, the DNA is TGCGCCAGCAGCTTGGCCTTAGGGACTAGCGTCGATACGCAGTATTTT. Protein sequence: CASSLALGTSVDTQYF.

The V call is TRBV12-3 or TRBV12-4, the J call TRBJ2-2; 10 nucleotides align to TRBD1. CDR3 length equals 12 residues. V lost 6 bases, J lost 11 bases, and 3 bases stayed unmatched. This chain's CDR3 is CASRGDRGELFF. Here the CDR3 DNA reads TGTGCCAGCAGGGGGGACAGGGGTGAGCTGTTTTTT.

This clone was observed once. The germline gene is not matched at one end of the junction; a read error may be the cause. The chain recombines TRBV29-1 with TRBJ2-1, with TRBD2 identical over 8 bases. The CDR3 has 10 amino acids. Germline loops: CDR1 SQVTM, CDR2 ANQGSEA. In nucleotides, the CDR3 is TGTACAGCGGGAGTAAATGAGCAGTTCTTC. This translates into CTAGVNEQFF.

The V and J genes are TRBV3-1 (or the pseudogene TRBV3-2) and TRBJ1-1, with 8 bases fitting TRBD1. CDR1 is LGHDT, CDR2 YNNKEL, per germline (reference sequence). The CDR3 has 16 residues. V trimming: 0 bases; J trimming: 6 bases; junction bases outside the gene matches: 9. Here the CDR3 DNA reads TGTGCCAGCAGCCAAGATCTGTCCAGGGGGCAACCTGAAGCTTTCTTT. It translates to CASSQDLSRGQPEAFF.

The rearrangement links TRBV28 to TRBJ2-2; 10 bases are shared with TRBD2. The ends lost 11 bases at V and 8 bases at J; junction bases unmatched: 14. CDR1 and CDR2 from the germline V gene are MDHEN and SYDVKM. The length of the CDR3 is 15 residues. The CDR3 sequence is CASYALAGVEGELFF. CDR3 nucleotides: TGTGCCTCATACGCCCTAGCGGGAGTGGAAGGGGAGCTGTTTTTT.

The rearrangement links TRBV19 to TRBJ2-7; TRBD2 aligns across 14 bases. The trim removed 5 bases at V and 1 base at J, leaving 16 bases unmatched. The CDR3 length is 20 residues. Germline CDR1 is LNHDA and CDR2 is SQIVND (reference sequence). The DNA for the CDR3 is TGTGCCAGTAGTTCCGGTCCACCGGGACTAGCGGGAGTAGAATCCTACGAGCAGTACTTC. Encoded protein: CASSSGPPGLAGVESYEQYF. Using reference TRBV19 and TRBJ2-7 for the parts outside the CDR3, the full variable domain is DGGITQSPKYLFRKEGQNVTLSCEQNLNHDAMYWYRQDPGQGLRLIYYSQIVNDFQKGDIAEGYSVSREKKESFPLTVTSAQKNPTAFYLCASSSGPPGLAGVESYEQYFGPGTRLTVT.

This clone is medium-sized. V usage is TRBV24-1 and J usage is TRBJ2-7, with TRBD1 matching 8 bases. Germline V gene sequence: CDR1 KGHDR, CDR2 SFDVKD. Unmatched junction bases numbered 12, after V lost 4 bases and J lost 5 bases. The length of the CDR3 is 16 residues. In nucleotides, the CDR3 is TGTGCCACCAGTGACCCCGGACGACAGGGGCACGACGAGCAGTACTTC. It yields the protein CATSDPGRQGHDEQYF.

The chain combines TRBV4-1 with TRBJ2-5; TRBD1 matches 9 bases. Trimming removed 1 base from V and 0 bases from J; junction bases left unmatched: 6. This CDR3 comprises 17 residues. Looked up from germline, CDR1 is MGHRA and CDR2 is YSYEKL. CDR3: CASSQGDRVPYQETQYF. The CDR3 nucleotides are TGCGCCAGCAGCCAAGGGGACAGGGTCCCGTACCAAGAGACCCAGTACTTC.

This chain links TRBV13 with TRBJ2-1; 10 nucleotides line up with TRBD1. Germline V gene sequence: CDR1 PRHDT, CDR2 FYEKMQ (reference sequence). The V segment lost 5 bases and the J segment 2 bases; nucleotides outside the gene matches: 9. There are 17 residues in the CDR3. This CDR3 reads CASSQTGTGAPYNEQFF. The CDR3 DNA sequence: TGTGCCAGCAGCCAAACCGGGACAGGGGCCCCCTACAATGAGCAGTTCTTC. Using reference TRBV13 and TRBJ2-1 for the parts outside the CDR3, the full variable domain is AAGVIQSPRHLIKEKRETATLKCYPIPRHDTVYWYQQGPGQDPQFLISFYEKMQSDKGSIPDRFSAQQFSDYHSELNMSSLELGDSALYFCASSQTGTGAPYNEQFFGPGTRLTVL.

The chain recombines TRBV10-3 with TRBJ1-2; 7 bases are a match to TRBD1. Germline CDR1 is ENHRY and CDR2 is SYGVKD. This CDR3 is built from 14 residues. The junction had 1 base not matched to a gene; V was cut back by 1 base and J by 2 bases. The CDR3 sequence: CAISEYRGNYGYTF. Written as DNA, the CDR3 is TGTGCCATCAGTGAGTACAGGGGAAACTATGGCTACACCTTC.

The chain employs TRBV5-1 and TRBJ2-5, with D maybe TRBD1 (5 bases). The CDR3 totals 13 residues. V lost 3 bases and J lost 2, with 8 bases in between. Germline CDR1 is SGHRS and CDR2 is YFSETQ. This chain's CDR3 is CASSWTPQETQYF. CDR3 nucleotide sequence: TGCGCCAGCAGCTGGACACCTCAAGAGACCCAGTACTTC.

J is TRBJ1-1 and V is TRBV9; TRBD1 aligns across 10 bases. This CDR3 comprises 16 residues. Germline values: CDR1 SGDLS, CDR2 YYNGEE. J was trimmed by 4 bases and V by 4 bases; bases with no gene match: 10. The DNA of the CDR3 is TGTGCCAGCAGCCCAGCCGGGACAGGGGTGAGCACTGAAGCTTTCTTT. Its protein is CASSPAGTGVSTEAFF.

The chain employs TRBV28 and TRBJ1-3, with no clear D. Germline values: CDR1 MDHEN, CDR2 SYDVKM. Trimming stripped 5 bases from V and 0 bases from J, with 11 bases between. The CDR3 is 15 amino acids. As DNA, the CDR3 is TGTGCCAGCAGTATCCTCTATGGCTCTGGAAACACCATATATTTT. As protein: CASSILYGSGNTIYF.

The chain uses TRBV15 and TRBJ2-1; possible D gene TRBD2, 5 bases. Germline CDR1 reads LNHNV; CDR2 reads YYDKDF (reference sequence). This CDR3 spans 17 amino acids. V gave up 1 base and J gave up 4 bases, with 17 bases separating them. CDR3 protein: CATSRVGIASEYNEQFF. As DNA, the CDR3 is TGTGCCACCAGCAGAGTTGGAATAGCGAGCGAATACAATGAGCAGTTCTTC.

This rearrangement joins TRBV23-1 to TRBJ2-2; 10 nucleotides agree with TRBD1. TRBV23-1 is an open reading frame whose function is uncertain. V was clipped by 9 bases and J by 5 bases; unmatched bases: 6. This CDR3 is 14 amino acids long. The CDR3 spells CARAGTGETGELFF. The CDR3 coding sequence is TGCGCCAGAGCCGGGACAGGGGAAACCGGGGAGCTGTTTTTT.

This chain links TRBV6-5 with TRBJ2-1; tentatively, D is TRBD2 (5 bases). Germline CDR1 is MNHEY and CDR2 is SVGAGI. The CDR3 sequence is 14 residues long. V was pared by 0 bases and J by 4 bases, with 7 bases between. In nucleotides, the CDR3 is TGTGCCAGCAGTTACTCGGCGGGTTACAATGAGCAGTTCTTC. Amino acid sequence: CASSYSAGYNEQFF.

The chain combines TRBV6-5 with TRBJ1-3, with no clear D. V lost 5 bases to trimming and J lost 0 bases, with 8 bases between them. The CDR3 loop spans 14 amino acids. The germline V gene encodes CDR1 MNHEY and CDR2 SVGAGI. CDR3 region: CASSPRVSGNTIYF. The CDR3 coding sequence is TGTGCCAGCAGTCCGAGGGTCTCTGGAAACACCATATATTTT.

The rearrangement joins TRBV5-4 to TRBJ2-1; 7 nucleotides line up with TRBD2. Looked up from germline, CDR1 is SGHNT and CDR2 is YYREEE (reference sequence). Trimming at V came to 6 bases and at J to 0 bases, leaving 9 bases not matched to a gene. The CDR3 has 16 residues. For the CDR3, the DNA is TGTGCCAGCACCCCGATGGGCGGGGGCTCCTACAATGAGCAGTTCTTC. Translation: CASTPMGGGSYNEQFF.

This sequence joins TRBV6-2 or TRBV6-3 and TRBJ2-3, with 12 bases identical to TRBD2. The germline CDR1 and CDR2 sequences are MNHEY and SVGEGT. The CDR3 runs 17 residues. V shed 0 bases, J shed 3 bases, and the junction held 4 bases outside the gene matches. The CDR3 DNA follows: TGTGCCAGCAGTTACTCAACCGGGACTAGCGGGACAGATACGCAGTATTTT. Its protein is CASSYSTGTSGTDTQYF.